The 28 T cell receptor beta chains listed next were all sequenced from one sample in a study of somatic mutations in cytotoxic T cells in rheumatoid arthritis (dated by TCRdb to the late 2010s). Libraries were built with the immunoSEQ multiplex PCR assay. As stored in TCRdb, this immuneACCESS dataset retains in-frame rearrangements with V and J assigned. A fraction of the clones does not appear; measured against another copy, unresolved V genes explain less than half of the discrepancy, and the remainder lacks a known reason. For this sample there are several thousand clones; roughly 80% appear just once. In total, the top ten clones hold roughly 4.5% of the sample. The sequencing sample was made of CD8+ T cells sorted from blood. All receptors derive from an adult with rheumatoid arthritis.

The chain uses TRBV4-1 and TRBJ2-1; no reliable D call. Germline values: CDR1 MGHRA, CDR2 YSYEKL. V dropped 1 base and J dropped 9 bases, with 10 bases sitting between them. The CDR3 has 13 residues. CDR3 loop: CASSQGLKVEQFF. DNA for the CDR3: TGCGCCAGCAGCCAAGGATTAAAGGTTGAGCAGTTCTTC.

The chain uses TRBV5-8 and TRBJ2-1, with 9 bases identical to TRBD2. V was clipped by 0 bases and J by 6 bases; unmatched bases: 7. Germline V gene lookup returns CDR1 SGHTS and CDR2 YDEGEE. CDR3 length: 16 residues. CDR3 DNA: TGTGCCAGCAGCTTGGCAGCTAGCGGGATGAGCAATGAGCAGTTCTTC. It encodes CASSLAASGMSNEQFF. Together with reference TRBV5-8 and TRBJ2-1, the CDR3 gives the full variable domain: EAGVTQSPTHLIKTRGQQATLRCSPISGHTSVYWYQQALGLGLQFLLWYDEGEERNRGNFPPRFSGRQFPNYSSELNVNALELEDSALYLCASSLAASGMSNEQFFGPGTRLTVL.

The chain uses TRBV6-5 and TRBJ2-5; possible D gene TRBD1, 5 bases. The DNA end is more similar to TRBJ2-7, so the J call may be wrong. Looked up from germline, CDR1 is MNHEY and CDR2 is SVGAGI. The CDR3 runs 15 residues. Here the CDR3 DNA reads TGTGCCAGCAGTTACTCCGATGACAGCTCCTACGAGCAGTACTTC. Translation gives CASSYSDDSSYEQYF.

The chain employs TRBV9 and TRBJ2-7; the D gene could be TRBD1 or TRBD2 (5 bases each). Germline V lookup: CDR1 SGDLS, CDR2 YYNGEE. This CDR3 spans 15 amino acids. The ends were cut back, 4 bases at V and 2 bases at J, with 16 bases in the middle. CDR3 in amino acids: CASSSPRDQPYEQYF. CDR3 nucleotide sequence: TGTGCCAGCAGCTCCCCCCGGGACCAACCCTACGAGCAGTACTTC.

The V gene is TRBV10-1, the J gene TRBJ1-1; possible D gene TRBD1, 6 bases. Germline V gene data show CDR1 as WNHNN and CDR2 as SYGVQD (reference sequence). Trimming removed 4 bases at V and 5 bases at J, with 14 bases between. The CDR3 spans 14 residues. This CDR3 reads CASSGPGVGTEAFF. The CDR3 DNA reads TGCGCCAGCAGTGGCCCAGGGGTGGGGACTGAAGCTTTCTTT.

This sequence joins TRBV6-5 and TRBJ2-3, with 7 bases that match TRBD2. The CDR3 loop spans 15 amino acids. The V and J ends lost 7 bases and 11 bases, in that order; junction bases with no gene match: 18. From germline, CDR1 is MNHEY and CDR2 SVGAGI. The CDR3 region has the DNA TGTGCCAGCAAGCCCACAACTGGGGTGCGGGGGTGGCAGTATTTT. Its protein is CASKPTTGVRGWQYF.

The rearrangement joins TRBV15 to TRBJ2-7, with a weak D call TRBD2 (6 bases). Germline V gene lookup returns CDR1 LNHNV and CDR2 YYDKDF (reference sequence). The V and J ends lost 4 bases and 1 base respectively, with 17 bases between them. The CDR3 is 16 amino acids. The CDR3 here is CATSTRRGLSSYEQYF. The DNA of the CDR3 is TGTGCCACCAGCACCCGGAGGGGACTCTCTTCCTACGAGCAGTACTTC. Using reference TRBV15 and TRBJ2-7 for the parts outside the CDR3, the full variable domain is DAMVIQNPRYQVTQFGKPVTLSCSQTLNHNVMYWYQQKSSQAPKLLFHYYDKDFNNEADTPDNFQSRRPNTSFCFLDIRSPGLGDTAMYLCATSTRRGLSSYEQYFGPGTRLTVT.

This CDR3 is CASRSGLAGVSGEQFF. Written as DNA, the CDR3 is TGTGCCAGCAGATCGGGACTAGCGGGAGTTTCGGGTGAGCAGTTCTTC. The chain joins TRBV2 to TRBJ2-1; 14 bases are shared with TRBD2. CDR3 length: 16 amino acids. CDR1 and CDR2 from the germline V gene are SNHLY and FYNNEI. Trimming at V came to 6 bases and at J to 9 bases, leaving 10 bases not matched to a gene. The entire variable domain, with the rest obtained from reference TRBV2 and TRBJ2-1, is as follows: EPEVTQTPSHQVTQMGQEVILRCVPISNHLYFYWYRQILGQKVEFLVSFYNNEISEKSEIFDDQFSVERPDGSNFTLKIRSTKLEDSAMYFCASRSGLAGVSGEQFFGPGTRLTVL.

The chain uses TRBV21-1 and TRBJ1-1. TRBV21-1 is noted as a pseudogene. This CDR3 has 14 residues. CDR3 DNA: TGTGCCAGCGCTAGACAGAGCGGGAGCACTGAAGCTTTCTTT. Its translation is CASARQSGSTEAFF.

This chain links TRBV5-5 with TRBJ1-1; D ambiguous. The CDR3 is 13 amino acids. Per the germline V gene, CDR1 is SGHKS and CDR2 is YYEKEE (reference sequence). V lost 2 bases and J lost 2, with 7 bases in between. CDR3 loop: CASSLGLNTEAFF. Here the CDR3 DNA reads TGTGCCAGCAGCTTAGGACTAAACACTGAAGCTTTCTTT.

The chain recombines TRBV10-3 with TRBJ2-7; D is undetermined. From germline, CDR1 is ENHRY and CDR2 SYGVKD. V was trimmed by 2 bases and J by 2 bases, leaving 7 bases between them. CDR3 length: 13 amino acids. The CDR3 loop is CAISETLTYEQYF. The CDR3 bases are TGTGCCATCAGTGAGACCCTTACCTACGAGCAGTACTTC.

CDR3 sequence: CASSVEMGSGELFF. The DNA for the CDR3 is TGTGCCAGCAGCGTAGAAATGGGTTCCGGGGAGCTGTTTTTT. The rearrangement joins TRBV9 to TRBJ2-2; unclear D gene. Germline-derived CDR1 and CDR2 are SGDLS and YYNGEE. Between the trimmed V and J ends, which lost 0 bases and 6 bases, there was a span of 9 bases. This CDR3 has 14 residues.

This clone has a handful of counts. The genes are TRBV2 and TRBJ2-7; tentative D call: TRBD1 (6 bases). The ends were cut back, 11 bases at V and 1 base at J, with 21 bases in the middle. The CDR3 is made up of 15 amino acids. CDR1 is SNHLY and CDR2 is FYNNEI in the germline V gene. The CDR3 bases are TGTGCCTGGGAGAAGGGGGTAGACAGGTCCTACGAGCAGTACTTC. This codes for CAWEKGVDRSYEQYF.

As for this clone: Sequence at one end of the junction differs from germline and may be a read error. This rearrangement joins TRBV13 to TRBJ1-1; D gene unclear. Germline-derived CDR1 and CDR2 are PRHDT and FYEKMQ (reference sequence). The CDR3 has 13 amino acids. The CDR3 protein is CASTLSLNTEAFF. The CDR3 DNA is TGTGCCAGCACCTTATCCCTTAACACTGAAGCTTTCTTT.

The chain has TRBV25-1 and TRBJ1-4, with D possibly TRBD1 on 6 matching bases. V lost 3 bases, J lost 6 bases, and 14 bases lay in between. CDR1 and CDR2 (germline): MGHDK, SYGVNS. This CDR3 spans 15 amino acids. The CDR3 coding sequence is TGTGCCAGCAGTGAGTTCTGGGGGCGAGATGAAAAACTGTTTTTT. Amino acids: CASSEFWGRDEKLFF.

The chain is built from TRBV15 and TRBJ2-1; 7 bases align to TRBD2. Germline V gene sequence: CDR1 LNHNV, CDR2 YYDKDF (reference sequence). This CDR3 contains 19 residues. Losses at the gene ends were 2 bases for V and 1 base for J; bases not matched to a gene: 14. DNA for the CDR3: TGTGCCACCAGCAGATACTTGGGGGTAGCGGGTTTTTCCTACAATGAGCAGTTCTTC. Translation gives CATSRYLGVAGFSYNEQFF.

This clone has only a few counts. This rearrangement joins TRBV7-8 to TRBJ1-2, with 8 bases fitting TRBD1. Germline V gives CDR1 SGHVS, CDR2 FQNEAQ. Germline trimming cut 4 bases from V and 5 bases from J; bases unmatched to any gene: 6. CDR3 length: 14 amino acids. CDR3 loop: CASSYTDRVYGYTF. In DNA form, the CDR3 reads TGTGCCAGCAGCTACACGGACAGGGTTTATGGCTACACCTTC. The full variable domain, in which reference TRBV7-8 and TRBJ1-2 provide the parts outside the CDR3, is GAGVSQSPRYKVAKRGQDVALRCDPISGHVSLFWYQQALGQGPEFLTYFQNEAQLDKSGLPSDRFFAERPEGSVSTLKIQRTQQEDSAVYLCASSYTDRVYGYTFGSGTRLTVV.

In DNA form, the CDR3 reads TGCGCCAGCAGTCAATCAGGCAGGAGCTCCTACGAGCAGTACTTC. Amino acid sequence: CASSQSGRSSYEQYF. The V gene is TRBV23-1, the J gene TRBJ2-7; D is unresolved. TRBV23-1 is an ORF, and what it does is uncertain. Between the trimmed V and J ends, which lost 0 bases and 0 bases, there was a span of 9 bases. This CDR3 has 15 amino acids.

The chain recombines TRBV27 with TRBJ1-2; 8 nucleotides agree with TRBD1. Losses at the gene ends were 0 bases for V and 4 bases for J; bases not matched to a gene: 7. The germline V gene encodes CDR1 MNHEY and CDR2 SMNVEV (reference sequence). The CDR3 totals 16 residues. CDR3 protein: CASSLSSGGAGYGYTF. The CDR3 DNA follows: TGTGCCAGCAGTTTATCTTCAGGGGGCGCAGGCTATGGCTACACCTTC.

The chain joins TRBV10-3 to TRBJ2-3; D not resolved. The CDR3 length is 14 residues. The germline gives CDR1 ENHRY, CDR2 SYGVKD. V lost 2 bases, J lost 3 bases, and 9 bases lay in between. The CDR3 region is CAISETGPTDTQYF. CDR3 coding DNA: TGTGCCATCAGTGAGACCGGCCCAACAGATACGCAGTATTTT.

This chain connects TRBV6-1 to TRBJ2-5; the D gene could be TRBD1 or TRBD2 (5 bases each). V lost 2 bases and J 0 bases, leaving 10 bases between the germline ends. The CDR3 has 15 residues. CDR1 MNHNS and CDR2 SASEGT come from the germline V gene. The CDR3 nucleotides read TGTGCCAGCAGTGAAATAAAGGGACACCAAGAGACCCAGTACTTC. Its translation: CASSEIKGHQETQYF.

This sequence joins TRBV9 and TRBJ2-3; the match to TRBD2 covers 7 bases. This CDR3 contains 17 residues. Germline values: CDR1 SGDLS, CDR2 YYNGEE. V dropped 3 bases and J dropped 0; count of bases not matched to a gene: 10. The CDR3: CASSGGTKTISTDTQYF. In DNA form, the CDR3 reads TGTGCCAGCAGCGGAGGGACTAAGACCATTAGCACAGATACGCAGTATTTT.

This chain connects TRBV15 to TRBJ1-1; 10 bases map to TRBD1. This CDR3 spans 13 amino acids. Germline V lookup: CDR1 LNHNV, CDR2 YYDKDF (reference sequence). With 4 bases clipped from V and 5 bases from J, the junction kept 1 base outside the gene matches. The CDR3 region is CATSTDRGTEAFF. As DNA, the CDR3 is TGTGCCACCAGCACGGACAGGGGGACTGAAGCTTTCTTT.

This chain connects TRBV27 to TRBJ2-5, with 12 bases matching TRBD2. The trim removed 5 bases at V and 5 bases at J, leaving 6 bases unmatched. This CDR3 region has 15 residues. CDR1 MNHEY and CDR2 SMNVEV come from the germline V gene (reference sequence). In nucleotides, the CDR3 is TGTGCCAGCAGTCTAGCGGGAGGGACGCGGGAGACCCAGTACTTC. Amino acids: CASSLAGGTRETQYF.

This chain uses TRBV12-5 with TRBJ2-1; 9 nucleotides line up with TRBD1. Germline V gene lookup returns CDR1 LGHNT and CDR2 FRNRAP. This CDR3 contains 15 residues. V dropped 6 bases and J dropped 6; count of bases not matched to a gene: 9. Written as DNA, the CDR3 is TGTGCTAGTGGCTCGGGACAGGGTACCGCCAATGAGCAGTTCTTC. It translates to CASGSGQGTANEQFF.

The chain is built from TRBV6-4 and TRBJ2-1, with D tentatively TRBD2 (5 bases). The CDR3 has 15 residues. Germline lookup yields CDR1 MRHNA and CDR2 SNTAGT. Trimming took off 3 bases at V and 5 bases at J, with 14 bases between the two ends. In DNA form, the CDR3 reads TGTGCCAGCAGTGAGAGGACTGAAGCTCACAATGAGCAGTTCTTC. As protein: CASSERTEAHNEQFF.

The CDR3: CASSQRQSNQPQHF. CDR3 bases: TGTGCCAGCAGTCAGCGACAGAGCAATCAGCCCCAGCATTTT. The genes are TRBV28 and TRBJ1-5; a possible D gene is TRBD1 (5 bases). The CDR3 is 14 residues long. V was clipped by 5 bases and J by 1 base, with 9 bases between them. Germline lookup yields CDR1 MDHEN and CDR2 SYDVKM.

Regarding this clone: One junction end disagrees with the germline gene, perhaps due to a read error. The chain has TRBV6-5 and TRBJ2-7; TRBD2 matches 10 bases. CDR3 length: 16 residues. CDR1 and CDR2 (germline): MNHEY, SVGAGI. Here the CDR3 reads CAGSYAASGSRHEQYF. Here the CDR3 DNA reads TGTGCCGGCAGTTACGCCGCTAGCGGGAGTCGCCACGAGCAGTACTTC.